Listed here is a single TCR beta chain. Antigen unknown. Trimming cost V 6 bases and J 2 bases; bases outside gene matches: 3. This CDR3 contains 13 residues. In germline, CDR1 is MGHRA, CDR2 YSYEKL. This sample was included in a study of cytomegalovirus exposure and HLA in healthy donors. The study, taken as a whole, reports: Reports credit the classifier with highly specific, highly sensitive diagnosis of cytomegalovirus status. A likely sequencing artifact accounted for one observed cluster of highly shared sequence variants. Some public TCRs appeared in many individuals, while most sequences were rare.

Amplification used 60 Vbeta primers and 13 Jbeta primers. The table came from immunoSEQ multiplex PCR; TCRdb's copy has only in-frame clones and leaves some out. The data contain over 150,000 clones, under 70% of them seen just once; the ten biggest clones take up about 2.5%. The clonotype originates from a woman aged 40 to 49 in good health and CMV-seropositive. The rearrangement uses TRBV4-1 and TRBJ2-5; 7 nucleotides align to TRBD1. The sample was PBMCs. CDR3 sequence reads: CASSSTGQETQYF. In DNA form, the CDR3 reads TGCGCCAGCAGTTCGACAGGGCAAGAGACCCAGTACTTC.